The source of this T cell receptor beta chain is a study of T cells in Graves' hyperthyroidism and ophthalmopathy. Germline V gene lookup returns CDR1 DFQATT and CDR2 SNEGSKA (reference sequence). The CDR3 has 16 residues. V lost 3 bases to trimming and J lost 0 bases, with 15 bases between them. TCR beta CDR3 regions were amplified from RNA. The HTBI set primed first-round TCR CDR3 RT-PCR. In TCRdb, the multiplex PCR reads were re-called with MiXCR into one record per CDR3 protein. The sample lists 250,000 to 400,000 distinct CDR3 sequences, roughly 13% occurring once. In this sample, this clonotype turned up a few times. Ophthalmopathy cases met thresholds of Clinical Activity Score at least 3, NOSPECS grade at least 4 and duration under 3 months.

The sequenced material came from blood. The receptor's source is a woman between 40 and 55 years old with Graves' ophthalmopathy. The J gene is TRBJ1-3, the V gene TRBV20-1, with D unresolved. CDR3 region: CSARFGSGSSGNTIYF. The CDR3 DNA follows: TGCAGTGCTAGGTTCGGCTCGGGCTCCTCTGGAAACACCATATATTTT.